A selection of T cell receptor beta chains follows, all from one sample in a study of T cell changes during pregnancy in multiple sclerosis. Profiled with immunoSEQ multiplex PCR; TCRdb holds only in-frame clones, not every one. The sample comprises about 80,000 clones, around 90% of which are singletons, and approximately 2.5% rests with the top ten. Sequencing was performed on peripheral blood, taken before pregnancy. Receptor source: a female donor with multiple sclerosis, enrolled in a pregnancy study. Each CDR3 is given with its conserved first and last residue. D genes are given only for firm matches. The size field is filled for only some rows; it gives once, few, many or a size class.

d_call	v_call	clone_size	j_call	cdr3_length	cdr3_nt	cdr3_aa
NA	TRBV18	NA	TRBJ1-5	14	TGTGCCAGCTCAGCAGCGACGGCTAATCAGCCCCAGCATTTT	CASSAATANQPQHF
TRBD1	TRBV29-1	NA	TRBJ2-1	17	TGCAGCGTTGAGTGGAGACAGGGGATTGGGCTTTACAATGAGCAGTTCTTC	CSVEWRQGIGLYNEQFF
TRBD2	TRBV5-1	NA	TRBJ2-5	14	TGCGCCAGCACTAGCGGGGCCCCCCGAGAGACCCAGTACTTC	CASTSGAPRETQYF
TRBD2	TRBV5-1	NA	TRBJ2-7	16	TGCGCCAGCAGCCATCGGACTAGCGGGGGCTCCTACGAGCAGTACTTC	CASSHRTSGGSYEQYF
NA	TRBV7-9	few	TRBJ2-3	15	TGTGCCAGCAGCTCCCGACTAGGGTTTGGGGATACGCAGTATTTT	CASSSRLGFGDTQYF
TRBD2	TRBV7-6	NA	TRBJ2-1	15	TGTGCCAGCAGCTGGATGGGAGGGACCTACAATGAGCAGTTCTTC	CASSWMGGTYNEQFF
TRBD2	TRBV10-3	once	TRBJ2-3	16	TGTGCCATCAGTGGTCCTAGCGGGAGGGCCGCGGATACGCAGTATTTT	CAISGPSGRAADTQYF
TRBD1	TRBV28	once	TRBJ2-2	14	TGTGCCAGCAGGACAGGGGGAAACACCGGGGAGCTGTTTTTT	CASRTGGNTGELFF
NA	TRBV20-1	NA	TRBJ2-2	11	TGCAGTGCCCCGGACACCGGGGAGCTGTTTTTT	CSAPDTGELFF
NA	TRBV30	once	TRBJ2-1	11	TGTGCCTGGGGCAGGGAACGTGAGCAGTTCTTC	CAWGREREQFF
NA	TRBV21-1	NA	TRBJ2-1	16	TGTGCCAGCCCCGAAGAGGGGGACAGGGAAGGGAATGAGCAGTTCTTC	CASPEEGDREGNEQFF
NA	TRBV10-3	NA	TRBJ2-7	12	TGTGCCATCAGTGAGCCAAGGGGTGAGCAGTACTTC	CAISEPRGEQYF
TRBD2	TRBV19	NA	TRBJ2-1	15	TGTGCCAGTACCCGGACTAGCGGGAGTAACAATGAGCAGTTCTTC	CASTRTSGSNNEQFF
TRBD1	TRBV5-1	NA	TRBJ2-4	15	TGCGCCAGCAGCTTGGAGCGGACAGGGGGCCCCCTGATGTACTTC	CASSLERTGGPLMYF
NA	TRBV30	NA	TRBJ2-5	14	TGTGCCTGGAGTGTACAGGGAATTCCAGAGACCCAGTACTTC	CAWSVQGIPETQYF
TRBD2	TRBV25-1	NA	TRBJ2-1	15	TGTGCCAGCAGTTCGACTAGCGGCTACAACAATGAGCAGTTCTTC	CASSSTSGYNNEQFF
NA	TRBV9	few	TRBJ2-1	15	TGTGCCAGCAGCGTAGACTGGGCACCCTACAATGAGCAGTTCTTC	CASSVDWAPYNEQFF
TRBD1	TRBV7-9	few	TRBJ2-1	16	TGTGCCAGCAGCCCCGTCAGGGGGAGCTTCTACAATGAGCAGTTCTTC	CASSPVRGSFYNEQFF
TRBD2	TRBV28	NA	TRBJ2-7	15	TGTGCCAGCAGTTTAACCGGGACTAGGTCCCACGAGCAGTACTTC	CASSLTGTRSHEQYF
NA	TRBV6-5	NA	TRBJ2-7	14	TGTGCCAGCAGTTACGGGCAGGTATCCTACGAGCAGTACTTC	CASSYGQVSYEQYF
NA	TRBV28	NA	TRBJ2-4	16	TGTGCCAGCAGTTCGTCTGGGGCGAAAGCCAAAAACATTCAGTACTTC	CASSSSGAKAKNIQYF
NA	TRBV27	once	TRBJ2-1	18	TGTGCCAGCAGTTTAAGCCCGATTCAGGGGCCGATGTACAATGAGCAGTTCTTC	CASSLSPIQGPMYNEQFF
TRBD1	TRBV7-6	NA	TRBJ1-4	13	TGTGCCAGCAGCTTAGGGGGACAGGATAAACTGTTTTTT	CASSLGGQDKLFF
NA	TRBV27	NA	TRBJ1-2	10	TGTGCCACCTTCCAAGCTGGCTACACCTTC	CATFQAGYTF
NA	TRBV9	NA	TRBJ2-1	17	TGTGCCAGCAGCTTCTCGTTGACTACGAGCTCCTACAATGAGCAGTTCTTC	CASSFSLTTSSYNEQFF
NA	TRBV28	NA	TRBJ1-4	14	TGTGCCAGCAGTTTGGCAGGGGTTAATGAAAAACTGTTTTTT	CASSLAGVNEKLFF
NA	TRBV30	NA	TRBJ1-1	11	TGTGCCTGGGCCAGGGTTACTGAAGCTTTCTTT	CAWARVTEAFF
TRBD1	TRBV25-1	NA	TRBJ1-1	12	TGTGCCAGCAGAACAGGGGGTGCTGAAGCTTTCTTT	CASRTGGAEAFF
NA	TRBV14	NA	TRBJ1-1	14	TGTGCCAGCAGCCAAATAAGCAGGATCACTGAAGCTTTCTTT	CASSQISRITEAFF
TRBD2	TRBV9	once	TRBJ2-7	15	TGTGCCAGCAGCCCACTTCTAGCGGGAGTAAACGAGCAGTACTTC	CASSPLLAGVNEQYF
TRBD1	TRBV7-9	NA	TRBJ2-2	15	TGTGCCAGCAGCTCCCCGACAGGGTCGGCCGGGGAGCTGTTTTTT	CASSSPTGSAGELFF
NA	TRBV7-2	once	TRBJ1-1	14	TGTGCCAGCAGCTTAGGACAGATGAACACTGAAGCTTTCTTT	CASSLGQMNTEAFF
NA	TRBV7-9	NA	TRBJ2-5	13	TGTGCCAGCAGCTTATCGTCCCAAGAGACCCAGTACTTC	CASSLSSQETQYF
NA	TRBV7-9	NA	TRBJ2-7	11	TGTGCCAGCAGCTCCTTCGACGAGCAGTACTTC	CASSSFDEQYF
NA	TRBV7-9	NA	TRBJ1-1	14	TGTGCCAGCAGCTCTGGACACCTGAACACTGAAGCTTTCTTT	CASSSGHLNTEAFF
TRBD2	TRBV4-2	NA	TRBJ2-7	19	TGTGCCAGCAGCCCCCAGGGACTAGCGGGAGGGCCTACCTATTACGAGCAGTACTTC	CASSPQGLAGGPTYYEQYF
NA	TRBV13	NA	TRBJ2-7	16	TGTGCCAGCAGCTCCAGACAGGACGTATTGTTCTACGAGCAGTACTTC	CASSSRQDVLFYEQYF
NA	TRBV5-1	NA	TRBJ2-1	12	TGCGCCAGCAGCAGAGAGGGTCGGGAGCAGTTCTTC	CASSREGREQFF
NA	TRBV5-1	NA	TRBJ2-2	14	TGCGCCAGCAGCTTGAAAGGGGGAACCGGGGAGCTGTTTTTT	CASSLKGGTGELFF
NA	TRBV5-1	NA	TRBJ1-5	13	TGCGCCAGCAGCTTGGCCGGGTTCGGGCCCCAGCATTTT	CASSLAGFGPQHF
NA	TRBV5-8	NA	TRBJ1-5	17	TGTGCCAGCAGCACCCTATCCCGGACAGATAGCAATCAGCCCCAGCATTTT	CASSTLSRTDSNQPQHF
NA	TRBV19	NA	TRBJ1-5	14	TGTGCCAGTATTGGGGCCACAGGGAATCAGCCCCAGCATTTT	CASIGATGNQPQHF
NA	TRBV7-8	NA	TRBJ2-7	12	TGTGCCAGCAGCGAGGGAGGCTACGAGCAGTACTTC	CASSEGGYEQYF
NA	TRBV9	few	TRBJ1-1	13	TGTGCCAGCAGCGTAGAAGCTTGGACTGAAGCTTTCTTT	CASSVEAWTEAFF
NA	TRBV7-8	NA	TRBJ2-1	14	TGTGCCAGCAGCTTCGCCTCAGGCCTGAATGAGCAGTTCTTC	CASSFASGLNEQFF
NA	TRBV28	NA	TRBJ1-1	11	TGTGCCAGCAGAGTCCCGGCTGAAGCTTTCTTT	CASRVPAEAFF
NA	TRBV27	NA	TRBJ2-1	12	TGTGCCATCACGGACTGGAGGAATGAGCAGTTCTTC	CAITDWRNEQFF
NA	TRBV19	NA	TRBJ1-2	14	TGTGCCAGTAGTATAGGTTCAGGGGTTGGTGGCTACACCTTC	CASSIGSGVGGYTF
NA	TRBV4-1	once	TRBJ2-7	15	TGCGCCAGCAGCCAAGATCACCCTCTGCCCAGCGAGCAGTACTTC	CASSQDHPLPSEQYF
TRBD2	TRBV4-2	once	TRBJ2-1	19	TGTGCCAGCAGCCAAGGTGAGGGTAGCGGGTACCTTGGATACAATGAGCAGTTCTTC	CASSQGEGSGYLGYNEQFF